Listed here are 13 T cell receptor beta chains from one sample, sequenced in a study of glioma-infiltrating T cells after dendritic cell vaccination. The time point is: after dendritic cell vaccination, including at tumor progression/relapse. Using immunoSEQ multiplex PCR, the repertoire was profiled, and TCRdb retains in-frame clones only, with some absent. The table shows tens of thousands of clones, with under 85% occurring only once. The sequencing here drew on blood, taken after dendritic cell vaccination. Receptors were obtained from a human donor with glioblastoma.

V and J are TRBV6-1 and TRBJ1-1; TRBD1 agrees at 7 bases. Germline V gives CDR1 MNHNS, CDR2 SASEGT. The CDR3 totals 20 residues. V was clipped by 1 base and J by 4 bases; unmatched bases: 21. Written as DNA, the CDR3 is TGTGCCAGCAGTGAAGGGGGATTAGCGGACAGGCTTATCCTGAGCACTGAAGCTTTCTTT. It yields the protein CASSEGGLADRLILSTEAFF.

The V call is TRBV19, the J call TRBJ1-2; 8 nucleotides align to TRBD1. CDR3 size: 14 residues. Per the germline V gene, CDR1 is LNHDA and CDR2 is SQIVND (reference sequence). V was pared by 3 bases and J by 7 bases, with 7 bases of the junction left unmatched. This CDR3 is CASSIPGRGLGYTF. CDR3 sequence (DNA): TGTGCCAGTAGTATCCCGGGCAGGGGGCTTGGCTACACCTTC. The variable domain in full, completed from reference TRBV19 and TRBJ1-2, reads DGGITQSPKYLFRKEGQNVTLSCEQNLNHDAMYWYRQDPGQGLRLIYYSQIVNDFQKGDIAEGYSVSREKKESFPLTVTSAQKNPTAFYLCASSIPGRGLGYTFGSGTRLTVV.

The chain joins TRBV4-1 to TRBJ1-6, with no clear D. CDR1 and CDR2 from the germline V gene are MGHRA and YSYEKL. This CDR3 has 16 residues. Trimming removed 4 bases from V and 3 bases from J, with 13 bases in between. CDR3 protein: CASSRESSIYNSPLHF. In DNA, the CDR3 is TGCGCCAGCAGCCGTGAGAGCTCCATCTATAATTCACCCCTCCACTTT.

The V gene is TRBV9, the J gene TRBJ1-2, with TRBD1 matching over 7 bases. Germline-derived CDR1 and CDR2 are SGDLS and YYNGEE. The CDR3 runs to 15 residues. Unmatched junction bases numbered 10, after V lost 0 bases and J lost 8 bases. The CDR3 DNA follows: TGTGCCAGCAGCGTAGGACAGGGAGCGGGGGGCGGCTACACCTTC. Its translation is CASSVGQGAGGGYTF. The full variable domain, completed using reference TRBV9 and TRBJ1-2, is DSGVTQTPKHLITATGQRVTLRCSPRSGDLSVYWYQQSLDQGLQFLIQYYNGEERAKGNILERFSAQQFPDLHSELNLSSLELGDSALYFCASSVGQGAGGGYTFGSGTRLTVV.

The chain combines TRBV6-5 with TRBJ2-7; perhaps TRBD1 as D (6 bases). This CDR3 spans 15 amino acids. V lost 2 bases and J lost 1, with 12 bases in between. Per germline, CDR1 MNHEY and CDR2 SVGAGI. The CDR3 coding sequence is TGTGCCAGCAGTTACGGTGGGGACATATCCTACGAGCAGTACTTC. As protein: CASSYGGDISYEQYF.

The chain employs TRBV5-6 and TRBJ1-2; 10 bases are shared with TRBD1. The germline V gene has CDR1 SGHDT and CDR2 YYEEEE. The CDR3 has 15 residues. V was clipped by 5 bases and J by 4 bases; unmatched bases: 8. This CDR3 is CASSGTGVGTYGYTF. Written as DNA, the CDR3 is TGTGCCAGCAGTGGGACAGGGGTAGGGACCTATGGCTACACCTTC. Based on the CDR3 plus reference TRBV5-6 and TRBJ1-2, the full variable domain is DAGVTQSPTHLIKTRGQQVTLRCSPKSGHDTVSWYQQALGQGPQFIFQYYEEEERQRGNFPDRFSGHQFPNYSSELNVNALLLGDSALYLCASSGTGVGTYGYTFGSGTRLTVV.

This sequence joins TRBV19 and TRBJ1-4, with 9 bases identical to TRBD1. Germline trimming cut 3 bases from V and 3 bases from J; bases unmatched to any gene: 2. This CDR3 region has 15 residues. Germline CDR1 reads LNHDA; CDR2 reads SQIVND (reference sequence). The CDR3 coding sequence is TGTGCCAGTAGTATGGGACAGGGCTCTAATGAAAAACTGTTTTTT. It translates to CASSMGQGSNEKLFF.

The chain couples TRBV6-6 to TRBJ1-2; 9 positions agree with TRBD1. Trimming took 0 bases from V and 7 from J; bases not matched to a gene: 6. The CDR3 loop spans 15 amino acids. The V gene's germline CDR1 is MNHNY and CDR2 SVGAGI (reference sequence). The chain's CDR3 is CASSYSGTGQVGYTF. The CDR3 nucleotides read TGTGCCAGCAGTTACTCCGGGACAGGGCAAGTTGGCTACACCTTC.

In this sample, this clone turned up once. V and J are TRBV28 and TRBJ1-2; 9 bases match TRBD1. V lost 7 bases to trimming and J lost 9 bases; unmatched junction nucleotides: 15. The CDR3 covers 15 residues. Looked up from germline, CDR1 is MDHEN and CDR2 is SYDVKM. The CDR3 bases are TGTGCCAGCATTTCAACAGGGGGCCCCCGAAGAAGCTACACCTTC. This codes for CASISTGGPRRSYTF.

The J gene is TRBJ2-5, the V gene TRBV11-2; D call uncertain. Deletions cut 5 bases from V and 5 bases from J, with 6 bases between. The length of the CDR3 is 11 residues. From germline, CDR1 is SGHAT and CDR2 FQNNGV. CDR3 sequence reads: CASSARETQYF. CDR3 sequence (DNA): TGTGCCAGCAGCGCGAGGGAGACCCAGTACTTC.

The V gene is TRBV7-6, the J gene TRBJ2-7, with 8 bases identical to TRBD2. This CDR3 spans 19 amino acids. V trimming: 1 base; J trimming: 7 bases; junction bases outside the gene matches: 21. Per the germline V gene, CDR1 is SGHVS and CDR2 is FNYEAQ. CDR3 in DNA: TGTGCCAGCAGCTTAGGACCCCTTGGGTCGTCGCGGGGGGAAAGGGAGCAGTACTTC. Protein sequence: CASSLGPLGSSRGEREQYF.

The chain has TRBV29-1 and TRBJ2-3; TRBD2 aligns across 9 bases. V dropped 5 bases and J dropped 2; count of bases not matched to a gene: 11. Germline V lookup: CDR1 SQVTM, CDR2 ANQGSEA. The CDR3 is 16 residues long. The CDR3: CSVSRPAGGNTDTQYF. The CDR3 DNA reads TGCAGCGTTTCAAGACCCGCGGGGGGGAACACAGATACGCAGTATTTT.

The chain combines TRBV7-9 with TRBJ1-1; 8 bases align to TRBD1. The V gene end was trimmed by 8 bases and the J gene end by 4 bases; junction bases not matched to a gene: 9. Germline CDR1 and CDR2: SEHNR and FQNEAQ (reference sequence). The CDR3 is 14 residues long. The CDR3 bases are TGTGCCAGCGGGAGCTATCAGGGGGCCACTGAAGCTTTCTTT. Residues: CASGSYQGATEAFF.